The rows below give T cell receptor beta chains drawn from one sample of a study of spatial heterogeneity in lung cancer. MiXCR was run by TCRdb on the 5' RACE reads, yielding one entry per CDR3 protein. Of about 8,000 distinct CDR3 sequences in the sample, 9.6% were seen once. The sequences come from lung tumor tissue, collected at surgery. The receptors shown here come from a male donor with early-stage non-small cell lung cancer. CDR3s include the opening cysteine and the closing phenylalanine or tryptophan. Clone sizes are shown as once, few, many, or a class for an expanded clone.

v_call,clone_size,cdr3_length,j_call,cdr3_aa
TRBV6-1,many,15,TRBJ1-4,CASSDNRGRGEKLFF
TRBV6-5,many,14,TRBJ1-1,CASSPLSPNTEAFF
TRBV20-1,many,14,TRBJ2-1,CSASLAGGTNEQFF
TRBV18,many,14,TRBJ1-1,CASSPATGNTEAFF
TRBV10-1,many,13,TRBJ1-1,CASSLQENTEAFF
TRBV7-8,many,15,TRBJ2-7,CASSAGRASIYEQYF
TRBV5-1,many,16,TRBJ1-4,CASSLVAGSTNEKLFF
TRBV10-3,medium-sized,13,TRBJ1-1,CAIAGLWNTEAFF
TRBV27,many,15,TRBJ1-2,CASSFTGRTNYGYTF
TRBV5-1,medium-sized,12,TRBJ2-4,CASSRFGDIQYF
TRBV19,many,15,TRBJ1-2,CASSTRGAGIYGYTF
TRBV2,many,16,TRBJ1-5,CASSEARAMGDQPQHF
TRBV30,many,10,TRBJ1-1,CACRWAEAFF
TRBV11-3,medium-sized,17,TRBJ2-1,CASSTRRRGKHYNEQFF
TRBV5-1,once,14,TRBJ2-7,CASSLVGQSSEQYF
TRBV14,many,13,TRBJ2-1,CASSQDPIYEQFF
TRBV5-4,many,15,TRBJ1-2,CASSSRTGLIYGYTF
TRBV27,many,13,TRBJ2-7,CASSFGAAYEQYF
TRBV14,medium-sized,15,TRBJ1-5,CASSHRDTRAQPQHF
TRBV28,many,12,TRBJ1-5,CASSFHGLSQHF
TRBV30,many,18,TRBJ1-1,CAWSVFVWAGPPNTEAFF